These 29 T cell receptor beta chains originate from one sample sequenced in a study of blood T cell repertoires in COVID-19. Sequencing used immunoSEQ multiplex PCR; TCRdb keeps in-frame clones, though not all of them. This repertoire shows approximately 150,000 clones, 80% found once; its top ten account for less than 5.5%. The sample taken for sequencing was peripheral blood. Receptors originate from a woman aged 45 to 65 with acute or convalescent COVID-19.

This clone showed up many times. V gene TRBV4-2 combines with J gene TRBJ1-2, with TRBD1 matching over 8 bases. Germline V gene data show CDR1 as LGHNA and CDR2 as YNFKEQ. The ends lost 4 bases at V and 7 bases at J; junction bases unmatched: 11. The CDR3 spans 15 residues. CDR3 bases: TGTGCCAGCAGCCGGGGGGGGCAGGGGGCTTTTGGCTACACCTTC. It is translated as CASSRGGQGAFGYTF.

The V and J genes are TRBV2 and TRBJ2-1, with 10 positions matching TRBD1. Germline lookup yields CDR1 SNHLY and CDR2 FYNNEI. This CDR3 spans 15 amino acids. Germline trimming cut 9 bases from V and 6 bases from J; bases unmatched to any gene: 11. The DNA of the CDR3 is TGTGCCAGTAGGACTGCCGGGACAGGGGTCAATGAGCAGTTCTTC. This gives the protein CASRTAGTGVNEQFF.

The chain joins TRBV5-1 to TRBJ2-5; 8 nucleotides match TRBD2. The CDR3 runs 14 residues. Germline CDR1 and CDR2: SGHRS and YFSETQ. V was clipped by 0 bases and J by 4 bases; unmatched bases: 2. The CDR3 DNA reads TGCGCCAGCAGCTTGGGGACTAGCAGAGAGACCCAGTACTTC. Its translation is CASSLGTSRETQYF.

The chain couples TRBV2 to TRBJ2-5, with 7 bases matching TRBD2. Germline trimming cut 2 bases from V and 2 bases from J; bases unmatched to any gene: 5. The CDR3 extends over 15 amino acids. CDR1 is SNHLY, CDR2 FYNNEI, per germline. The CDR3 DNA is TGTGCCAGCAGTGAACGGCAAGCGGGGCAAGAGACCCAGTACTTC. This sequence encodes CASSERQAGQETQYF. Filled out from reference TRBV2 and TRBJ2-5, the complete variable domain reads EPEVTQTPSHQVTQMGQEVILRCVPISNHLYFYWYRQILGQKVEFLVSFYNNEISEKSEIFDDQFSVERPDGSNFTLKIRSTKLEDSAMYFCASSERQAGQETQYFGPGTRLLVL.

This clone came up a few times. The chain carries TRBV6-5 and TRBJ1-2, with a weak D call TRBD1 (5 bases). CDR3 size: 13 residues. Germline V gene sequence: CDR1 MNHEY, CDR2 SVGAGI. V was shortened by 7 bases and J by 0 bases, with 9 bases between the two germline ends. The CDR3 nucleotides read TGTGCCAGCACTCCCAGGGCTAACTATGGCTACACCTTC. Protein: CASTPRANYGYTF.

The chain combines TRBV4-2 with TRBJ1-3; the D is unclear. Looked up from germline, CDR1 is LGHNA and CDR2 is YNFKEQ. The CDR3 spans 19 residues. The V end lost 0 bases, the J end lost 4 bases, and 22 bases lay between the germline ends. Here the CDR3 reads CASSQDLGGLESSGNTIYF. The CDR3, as DNA: TGTGCCAGCAGCCAAGATCTCGGAGGATTGGAATCCTCCGGAAACACCATATATTTT.

The chain recombines TRBV6-5 with TRBJ1-1; possibly TRBD1 for D (6 bases). V was cut by 5 bases and J by 4 bases, with 11 bases left in between. Germline V lookup: CDR1 MNHEY, CDR2 SVGAGI. The CDR3 contains 13 residues. The CDR3 DNA reads as TGTGCCAGCAGTCTACAGGGACCCACTGAAGCTTTCTTT. Amino acids: CASSLQGPTEAFF.

This clone is medium-sized. V gene TRBV7-9 combines with J gene TRBJ1-1; D gene ambiguous. Trimming removed 1 base from V and 13 bases from J, with 16 bases in between. The V gene's germline CDR1 is SEHNR and CDR2 FQNEAQ (reference sequence). The length of the CDR3 is 13 residues. The CDR3 loop is CASSLVALLGVFF. The CDR3 bases are TGTGCCAGCAGCTTAGTGGCCCTCTTGGGAGTTTTCTTT.

The gene calls are TRBV5-6 and TRBJ2-5; 8 nucleotides match TRBD1. The CDR3 loop spans 13 amino acids. Trimming took 4 bases from V and 3 from J; bases not matched to a gene: 2. The germline gives CDR1 SGHDT, CDR2 YYEEEE. CDR3 sequence: CASSATGEETQYF. Here the CDR3 DNA reads TGTGCCAGCAGCGCGACAGGGGAAGAGACCCAGTACTTC.

This chain joins TRBV7-9 and TRBJ1-6; no definite D call. The V end was cut by 5 bases, the J end by 10 bases, with 12 bases between. CDR3 length equals 13 residues. The germline CDR1 and CDR2 sequences are SEHNR and FQNEAQ (reference sequence). In DNA form, the CDR3 reads TGTGCCAGCAGCCCGAGGGCAACATCACCCCTCCACTTT. Translating gives CASSPRATSPLHF.

The chain uses TRBV5-6 and TRBJ2-5; TRBD2 might be the D (6 bases). This CDR3 spans 15 amino acids. Trimming stripped 1 base from V and 2 bases from J, with 12 bases between. In germline, CDR1 is SGHDT, CDR2 YYEEEE. The CDR3 DNA reads as TGTGCCAGCAGCTTGCGTTCGGGGGAGCAAGAGACCCAGTACTTC. Its protein product is CASSLRSGEQETQYF.

The chain links TRBV7-2 to TRBJ2-7; a weak D match, TRBD1 (5 bases). V was shortened by 6 bases and J by 0 bases, with 12 bases between the two germline ends. Per the germline V gene, CDR1 is SGHTA and CDR2 is FQGNSA. This CDR3 is built from 14 residues. CDR3 DNA sequence: TGTGCCAGCAGGAAGACAGCCAGCTCCTACGAGCAGTACTTC. It is translated as CASRKTASSYEQYF.

The table lists this clone with a count of one. The chain combines TRBV28 with TRBJ1-1, with no clear D. The CDR3 is 13 residues long. V was cut by 3 bases and J by 4 bases, with 9 bases left in between. The germline gives CDR1 MDHEN, CDR2 SYDVKM. The CDR3 DNA reads as TGTGCCAGCAGTTTTCTTCCAGGCACTGAAGCTTTCTTT. Translation gives CASSFLPGTEAFF.

The rearrangement links TRBV2 to TRBJ1-1, with 9 bases aligning to TRBD1. Germline V gene data show CDR1 as SNHLY and CDR2 as FYNNEI. The trim removed 6 bases at V and 7 bases at J, leaving 9 bases unmatched. The CDR3 covers 14 residues. CDR3 coding DNA: TGTGCCAGCAGGCTCGGGACAGGGCTGGGTGAAGCTTTCTTT. It yields the protein CASRLGTGLGEAFF. Full variable domain (remainder filled in from reference TRBV2 and TRBJ1-1): EPEVTQTPSHQVTQMGQEVILRCVPISNHLYFYWYRQILGQKVEFLVSFYNNEISEKSEIFDDQFSVERPDGSNFTLKIRSTKLEDSAMYFCASRLGTGLGEAFFGQGTRLTVV.

The chain is built from TRBV6-6 and TRBJ2-1, with TRBD2 as a possible D gene (6 bases). The V gene's germline CDR1 is MNHNY and CDR2 SVGAGI (reference sequence). This CDR3 spans 15 amino acids. V lost 6 bases to trimming and J lost 6 bases, with 18 bases between them. The DNA of the CDR3 is TGTGCCAGCAGGGGGGGATTAGAAGTAAGCAATGAGCAGTTCTTC. Its translation is CASRGGLEVSNEQFF.

The sample holds one count of this clone. J is TRBJ1-6 and V is TRBV21-1. TRBV21-1 is a listed pseudogene. The CDR3 length is 11 residues. CDR3 residues: CASSIGSPLHF. The DNA for the CDR3 is TGTGCCAGCAGCATCGGTTCACCCCTCCACTTT.

The V and J genes are TRBV4-1 and TRBJ1-1; D unclear. The CDR3 is made up of 14 amino acids. Germline V gene data show CDR1 as MGHRA and CDR2 as YSYEKL. Trimming removed 0 bases at V and 7 bases at J, with 12 bases between. Written as DNA, the CDR3 is TGCGCCAGCAGCCAAGATCTTCCCTCCGGTGAAGCTTTCTTT. This encodes CASSQDLPSGEAFF.

The chain combines TRBV2 with TRBJ2-1; 11 nucleotides line up with TRBD2. Trimming cost V 1 base and J 7 bases; bases outside gene matches: 3. The germline CDR1 and CDR2 sequences are SNHLY and FYNNEI. CDR3 length: 15 residues. CDR3 bases: TGTGCCAGCAGTGAAGATACTAGCGGGGGTAATGAGCAGTTCTTC. This sequence encodes CASSEDTSGGNEQFF.

This chain joins TRBV24-1 and TRBJ1-5; D gene unclear. Germline lookup yields CDR1 KGHDR and CDR2 SFDVKD. Trimming cost V 7 bases and J 2 bases, with 14 bases left between them. The length of the CDR3 is 15 residues. The CDR3 region has the DNA TGTGCCACCAGCCCCGGGGAGTCAGGCAATCAGCCCCAGCATTTT. Protein: CATSPGESGNQPQHF.

The chain has TRBV28 and TRBJ2-5, with D possibly TRBD2 on 7 matching bases. This CDR3 has 14 residues. The V gene lost 7 bases and the J gene lost 4 bases, with 16 bases spanning the gap. Germline V gene sequence: CDR1 MDHEN, CDR2 SYDVKM. The CDR3 DNA follows: TGTGCCAGCACCACCCCGGGGGGCCTAGAGACCCAGTACTTC. It is translated as CASTTPGGLETQYF.

V usage is TRBV3-1 (or the pseudogene TRBV3-2) and J usage is TRBJ2-2, with D possibly being TRBD1 (5 bases). Germline V CDR1 and CDR2: LGHDT, YNNKEL (reference sequence). CDR3 size: 14 residues. Trimming pared 7 bases from V and 0 bases from J, leaving 9 bases between. The CDR3 coding sequence is TGTGCCAGCAACGTAGGGGCGAACACCGGGGAGCTGTTTTTT. This gives the protein CASNVGANTGELFF.

This chain links TRBV9 with TRBJ2-5; 8 positions agree with TRBD2. With 3 bases clipped from V and 1 base from J, the junction kept 5 bases outside the gene matches. Germline V gene lookup returns CDR1 SGDLS and CDR2 YYNGEE. The CDR3 has 15 residues. DNA for the CDR3: TGTGCCAGCAGCGGCCCGAGCGGGGGCCAAGAGACCCAGTACTTC. This codes for CASSGPSGGQETQYF. The full variable domain, in which reference TRBV9 and TRBJ2-5 provide the parts outside the CDR3, is DSGVTQTPKHLITATGQRVTLRCSPRSGDLSVYWYQQSLDQGLQFLIQYYNGEERAKGNILERFSAQQFPDLHSELNLSSLELGDSALYFCASSGPSGGQETQYFGPGTRLLVL.

The chain employs TRBV2 and TRBJ2-1; maybe TRBD2 (6 bases). CDR3 size: 15 residues. With 7 bases removed from V and 2 bases from J, the gap between germline ends came to 15 bases. Germline loops: CDR1 SNHLY, CDR2 FYNNEI. The CDR3 sequence: CASKPGGTAYNEQFF. In nucleotides, the CDR3 is TGTGCCAGCAAGCCGGGCGGGACGGCCTACAATGAGCAGTTCTTC.

J is TRBJ2-7 and V is TRBV18, with 7 bases matching TRBD1. CDR1 and CDR2 (germline): KGHSH, LQKENI. V lost 3 bases, J lost 2 bases, and 4 bases stayed unmatched. There are 14 residues in the CDR3. CDR3 in DNA: TGTGCCAGCTCACCTCCGGGACAGCCCTACGAGCAGTACTTC. It codes for CASSPPGQPYEQYF. The full variable domain, rest sourced from reference TRBV18 and TRBJ2-7, is NAGVMQNPRHLVRRRGQEARLRCSPMKGHSHVYWYRQLPEEGLKFMVYLQKENIIDESGMPKERFSAEFPKEGPSILRIQQVVRGDSAAYFCASSPPGQPYEQYFGPGTRLTVT.

J is TRBJ2-3 and V is TRBV9, with 7 bases aligning to TRBD2. J was trimmed by 1 base and V by 0 bases; bases with no gene match: 2. The CDR3 length is 15 residues. CDR1 and CDR2 from the germline V gene are SGDLS and YYNGEE. The CDR3 DNA follows: TGTGCCAGCAGCGTAGACAGCGGGGGCACAGATACGCAGTATTTT. It codes for CASSVDSGGTDTQYF.

This chain uses TRBV6-6 with TRBJ1-2, with D uncertain. The CDR3 spans 11 residues. Germline CDR1 and CDR2: MNHNY and SVGAGI (reference sequence). V was trimmed by 9 bases and J by 7 bases, leaving 12 bases between them. The CDR3 DNA sequence: TGTGCCAGTGGAGCTGGATCTGGCTACACCTTC. Encoded protein: CASGAGSGYTF.

J is TRBJ1-1 and V is TRBV5-1; TRBD1 matches 10 bases. The CDR3 is made up of 15 amino acids. Germline lookup yields CDR1 SGHRS and CDR2 YFSETQ. Germline trimming cut 0 bases from V and 4 bases from J; bases unmatched to any gene: 3. CDR3 residues: CASSLEGQGLTEAFF. In DNA, the CDR3 is TGCGCCAGCAGCTTGGAGGGACAGGGGCTCACTGAAGCTTTCTTT.

This clone was seen many times. This chain uses TRBV6-2 or TRBV6-3 with TRBJ2-7; D is undetermined. The V end lost 4 bases, the J end lost 3 bases, and 10 bases lay between the germline ends. The CDR3 covers 13 residues. Germline V gene data show CDR1 as MNHEY and CDR2 as SVGEGT. CDR3 sequence reads: CASSWQNNYEQYF. The CDR3 DNA reads as TGTGCCAGCAGTTGGCAGAACAACTACGAGCAGTACTTC.

The chain links TRBV15 to TRBJ2-1, with D tentatively TRBD1 (7 bases). The V end lost 0 bases, the J end lost 8 bases, and 23 bases lay between the germline ends. The CDR3 loop spans 18 amino acids. Germline V gene sequence: CDR1 LNHNV, CDR2 YYDKDF (reference sequence). CDR3 nucleotides: TGTGCCACCAGCAGAGATCAGGGGGGCCCTACCCTTCTACATGAGCAGTTCTTC. This gives the protein CATSRDQGGPTLLHEQFF.